This T cell receptor (beta chain) was obtained from a study of T cell changes during pregnancy in multiple sclerosis. Sequencing was performed with immunoSEQ multiplex PCR; in TCRdb, only in-frame clones are kept and a portion is missing. The sample yields fewer than 80,000 clones, more than 70% seen once. With 7 bases clipped from V and 6 bases from J, the junction kept 8 bases outside the gene matches. The length of the CDR3 is 14 residues. Germline CDR1 reads MNHNS; CDR2 reads SASEGT. The receptor was derived from a female donor in good health, enrolled as a control in a pregnancy study. The chain is built from TRBV6-1 and TRBJ1-3, with 8 bases aligning to TRBD1. Sequencing used peripheral blood, obtained in the first trimester of pregnancy. This CDR3 reads CASTTRGLENTIYF. In DNA, the CDR3 is TGTGCCAGCACCACCAGGGGGCTCGAAAACACCATATATTTT.